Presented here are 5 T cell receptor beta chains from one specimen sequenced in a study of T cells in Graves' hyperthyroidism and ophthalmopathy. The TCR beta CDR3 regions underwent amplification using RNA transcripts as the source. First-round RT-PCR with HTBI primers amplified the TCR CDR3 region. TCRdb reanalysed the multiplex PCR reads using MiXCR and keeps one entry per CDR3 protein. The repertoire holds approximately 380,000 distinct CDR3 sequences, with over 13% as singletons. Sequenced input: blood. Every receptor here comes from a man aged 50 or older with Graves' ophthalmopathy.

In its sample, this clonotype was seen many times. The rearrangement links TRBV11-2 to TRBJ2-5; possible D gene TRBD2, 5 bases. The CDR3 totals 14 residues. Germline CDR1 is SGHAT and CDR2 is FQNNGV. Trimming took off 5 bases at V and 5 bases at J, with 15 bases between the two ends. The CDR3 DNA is TGTGCCAGCAGCCCGGTCGGACTGTTGGAGACCCAGTACTTC. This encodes CASSPVGLLETQYF. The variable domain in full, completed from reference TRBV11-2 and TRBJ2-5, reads EAGVAQSPRYKIIEKRQSVAFWCNPISGHATLYWYQQILGQGPKLLIQFQNNGVVDDSQLPKDRFSAERLKGVDSTLKIQPAKLEDSAVYLCASSPVGLLETQYFGPGTRLLVL.

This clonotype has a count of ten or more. Written as DNA, the CDR3 is TGTGCCAGCAGCCAAGCTAATGTTGATCAGCCCCAGCATTTT. Translated: CASSQANVDQPQHF. This sequence joins TRBV3-1 and TRBJ1-5, with D hard to call. The CDR3 sequence is 14 residues long. V shed 1 base and J shed 5 bases, with 9 bases lying between them. CDR1 and CDR2 (germline): LGHDT, YNNKEL (reference sequence).

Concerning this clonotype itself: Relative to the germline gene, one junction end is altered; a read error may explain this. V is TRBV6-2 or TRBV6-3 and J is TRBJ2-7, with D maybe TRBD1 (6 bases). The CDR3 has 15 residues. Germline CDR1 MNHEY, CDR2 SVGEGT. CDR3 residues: CASGYQDGQTYEQYF. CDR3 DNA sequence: TGTGCCAGCGGTTACCAAGACGGACAGACCTACGAGCAGTACTTC.

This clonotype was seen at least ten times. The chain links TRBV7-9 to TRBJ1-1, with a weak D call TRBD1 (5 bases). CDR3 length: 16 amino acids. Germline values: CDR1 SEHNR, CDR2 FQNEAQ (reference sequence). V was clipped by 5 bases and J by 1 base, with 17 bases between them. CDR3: CASSLVGDGQNTEAFF. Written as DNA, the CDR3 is TGTGCCAGCAGCCTCGTTGGTGACGGACAGAACACTGAAGCTTTCTTT.

For the CDR3, the DNA is TGTGCCAGCAGTGAAGCGCCGGAGGGTTTGGATACGCAGTATTTT. Residues: CASSEAPEGLDTQYF. The chain employs TRBV6-1 and TRBJ2-3; D may be TRBD2 (6 bases). Germline assignment: CDR1 MNHNS and CDR2 SASEGT. This CDR3 is built from 15 residues. Trimming cost V 0 bases and J 6 bases, with 13 bases left between them.